The T cell receptor beta chain described here comes from a study of blood T cell repertoires in COVID-19. Study information: Nucleic acid was either cDNA or gDNA, and it came from T cells, B-cell-depleted T cells, or PBMCs.

This clone is a singleton in its sample. V dropped 2 bases and J dropped 2; count of bases not matched to a gene: 3. Germline V gene sequence: CDR1 ENHRY, CDR2 SYGVKD. This CDR3 comprises 18 residues. Only in-frame clones appear in the TCRdb table, and some are missing; sequencing was by immunoSEQ multiplex PCR. Among fewer than 100,000 clones listed, around 80% were seen once. The chain couples TRBV10-3 to TRBJ2-2; 15 nucleotides line up with TRBD2. The source material was peripheral blood. The clonotype comes from a man between 45 and 60 years old with acute or convalescent COVID-19. The chain's CDR3 is CAISERGLAGGNTGELFF. CDR3 nucleotides: TGTGCCATCAGTGAGAGGGGACTAGCGGGAGGTAACACCGGGGAGCTGTTTTTT.